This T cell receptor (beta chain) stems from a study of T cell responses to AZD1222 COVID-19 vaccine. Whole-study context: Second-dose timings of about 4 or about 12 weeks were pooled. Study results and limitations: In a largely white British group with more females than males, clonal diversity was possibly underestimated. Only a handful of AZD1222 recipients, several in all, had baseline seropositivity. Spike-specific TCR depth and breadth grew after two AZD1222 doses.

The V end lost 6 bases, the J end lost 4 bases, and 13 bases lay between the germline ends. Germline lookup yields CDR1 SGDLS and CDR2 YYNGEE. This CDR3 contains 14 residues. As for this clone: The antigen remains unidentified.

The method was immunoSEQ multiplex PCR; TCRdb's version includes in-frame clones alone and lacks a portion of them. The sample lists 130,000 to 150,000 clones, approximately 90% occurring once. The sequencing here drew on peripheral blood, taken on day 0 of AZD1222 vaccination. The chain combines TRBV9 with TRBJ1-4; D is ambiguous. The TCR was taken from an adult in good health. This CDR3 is CASNPGRSNEKLFF. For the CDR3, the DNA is TGTGCCAGCAACCCAGGACGGAGTAATGAAAAACTGTTTTTT.